This T cell receptor beta chain stems from a study of blood T cell repertoires in COVID-19. Study as a whole: Sites across the United States, Italy and Spain contributed samples from acute and convalescent COVID-19. Sample material is recorded as cDNA or gDNA derived from T cells, B-cell-depleted T cells, or PBMCs.

Per the study methods: Scientists estimated how many nucleated cells there were by amplifying reference gene primers. The assay was immunoSEQ multiplex PCR, and TCRdb's table has in-frame clones only and misses some. V, J and clone size are those of that table, while D and trimming were read from the DNA. The sample has 150,000 to 200,000 clones, under 90% seen once. This clone has just a few counts. The Seattle site enrolled patients during active infection and followed them longitudinally. In germline, CDR1 is LGHDT, CDR2 YNNKEL (reference sequence). V was shortened by 3 bases and J by 11 bases, with 10 bases between the two germline ends. The CDR3 contains 11 residues.

This chain connects TRBV3-1 (or the pseudogene TRBV3-2) to TRBJ1-2; D remains ambiguous. This TCR was recovered from a woman aged 70-85 years with COVID-19, enrolled during active disease. The material sequenced was peripheral blood. The CDR3 protein is CASSHFNRYTF. CDR3 bases: TGTGCCAGCAGCCACTTCAATCGGTACACCTTC.